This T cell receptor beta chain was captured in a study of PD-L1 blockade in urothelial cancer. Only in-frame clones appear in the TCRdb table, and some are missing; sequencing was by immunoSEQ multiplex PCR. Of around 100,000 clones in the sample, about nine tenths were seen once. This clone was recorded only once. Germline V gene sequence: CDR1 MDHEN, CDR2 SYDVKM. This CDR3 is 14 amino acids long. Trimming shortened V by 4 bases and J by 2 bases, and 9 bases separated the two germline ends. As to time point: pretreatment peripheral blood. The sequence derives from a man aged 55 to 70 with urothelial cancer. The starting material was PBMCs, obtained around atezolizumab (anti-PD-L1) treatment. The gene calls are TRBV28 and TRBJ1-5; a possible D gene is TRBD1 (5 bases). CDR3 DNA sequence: TGTGCCAGCAGTTGGTTAGGGGGCAATCAGCCCCAGCATTTT. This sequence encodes CASSWLGGNQPQHF.